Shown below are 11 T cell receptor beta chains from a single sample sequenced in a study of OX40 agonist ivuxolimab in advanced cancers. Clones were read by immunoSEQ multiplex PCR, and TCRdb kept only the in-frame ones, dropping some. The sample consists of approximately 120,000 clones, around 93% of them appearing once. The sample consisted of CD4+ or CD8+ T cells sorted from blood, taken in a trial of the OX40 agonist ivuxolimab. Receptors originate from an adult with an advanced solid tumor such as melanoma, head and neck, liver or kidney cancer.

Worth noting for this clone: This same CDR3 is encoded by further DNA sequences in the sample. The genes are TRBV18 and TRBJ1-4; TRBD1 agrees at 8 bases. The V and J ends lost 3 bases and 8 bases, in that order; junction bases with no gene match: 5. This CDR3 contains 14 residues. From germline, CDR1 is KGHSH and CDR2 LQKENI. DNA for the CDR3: TGTGCCAGCTCACCTGGACAGGGTGGAGAAAAACTGTTTTTT. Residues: CASSPGQGGEKLFF.

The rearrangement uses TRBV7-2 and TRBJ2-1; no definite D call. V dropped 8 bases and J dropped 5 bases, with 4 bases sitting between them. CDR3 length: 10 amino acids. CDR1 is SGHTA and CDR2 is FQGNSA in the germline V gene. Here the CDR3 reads CASGDNEQFF. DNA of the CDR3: TGTGCCAGCGGGGACAATGAGCAGTTCTTC.

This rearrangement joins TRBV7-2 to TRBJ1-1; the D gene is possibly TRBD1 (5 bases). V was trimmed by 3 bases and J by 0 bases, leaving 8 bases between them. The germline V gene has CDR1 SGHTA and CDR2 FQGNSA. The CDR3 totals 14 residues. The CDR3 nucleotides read TGTGCCAGCAGCTTGGGACCTTTGAACACTGAAGCTTTCTTT. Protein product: CASSLGPLNTEAFF. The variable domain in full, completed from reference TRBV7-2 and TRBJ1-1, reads GAGVSQSPSNKVTEKGKDVELRCDPISGHTALYWYRQSLGQGLEFLIYFQGNSAPDKSGLPSDRFSAERTGGSVSTLTIQRTQQEDSAVYLCASSLGPLNTEAFFGQGTRLTVV.

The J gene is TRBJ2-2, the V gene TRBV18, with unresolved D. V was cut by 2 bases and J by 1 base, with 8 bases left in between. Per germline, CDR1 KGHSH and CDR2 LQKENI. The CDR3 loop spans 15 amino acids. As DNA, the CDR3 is TGTGCCAGCTCACCAATGACGGTGAACACCGGGGAGCTGTTTTTT. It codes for CASSPMTVNTGELFF.

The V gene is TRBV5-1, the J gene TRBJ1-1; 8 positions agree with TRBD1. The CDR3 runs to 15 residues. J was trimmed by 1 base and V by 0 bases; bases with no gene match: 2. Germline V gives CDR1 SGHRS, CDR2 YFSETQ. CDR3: CASSLGTGPNTEAFF. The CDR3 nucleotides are TGCGCCAGCAGCTTGGGGACAGGGCCGAACACTGAAGCTTTCTTT. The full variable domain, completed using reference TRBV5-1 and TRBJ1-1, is KAGVTQTPRYLIKTRGQQVTLSCSPISGHRSVSWYQQTPGQGLQFLFEYFSETQRNKGNFPGRFSGRQFSNSRSEMNVSTLELGDSALYLCASSLGTGPNTEAFFGQGTRLTVV.

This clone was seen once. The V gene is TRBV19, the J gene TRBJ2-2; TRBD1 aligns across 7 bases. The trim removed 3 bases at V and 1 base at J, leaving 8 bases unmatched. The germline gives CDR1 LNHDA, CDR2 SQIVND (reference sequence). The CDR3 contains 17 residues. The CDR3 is CASSIAPGTVNTGELFF. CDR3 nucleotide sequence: TGTGCCAGTAGTATCGCCCCCGGGACAGTGAACACCGGGGAGCTGTTTTTT.

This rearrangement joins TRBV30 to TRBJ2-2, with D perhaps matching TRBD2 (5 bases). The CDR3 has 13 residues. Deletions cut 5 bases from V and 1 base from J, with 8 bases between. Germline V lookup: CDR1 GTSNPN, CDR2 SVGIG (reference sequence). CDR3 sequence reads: CAWGSGNTGELFF. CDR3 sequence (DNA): TGTGCCTGGGGGAGCGGGAACACCGGGGAGCTGTTTTTT.

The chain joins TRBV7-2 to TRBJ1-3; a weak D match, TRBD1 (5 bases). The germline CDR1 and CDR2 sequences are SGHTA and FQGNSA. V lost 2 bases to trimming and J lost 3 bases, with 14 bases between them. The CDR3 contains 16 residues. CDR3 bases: TGTGCCAGCAGCTTACTAGGGGCGTCAGGTGGAAACACCATATATTTT. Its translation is CASSLLGASGGNTIYF.

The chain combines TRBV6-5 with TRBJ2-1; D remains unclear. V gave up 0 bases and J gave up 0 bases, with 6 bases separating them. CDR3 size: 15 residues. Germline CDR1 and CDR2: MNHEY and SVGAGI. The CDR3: CASSYSLYSYNEQFF. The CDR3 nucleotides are TGTGCCAGCAGTTACTCGCTTTACTCCTACAATGAGCAGTTCTTC.

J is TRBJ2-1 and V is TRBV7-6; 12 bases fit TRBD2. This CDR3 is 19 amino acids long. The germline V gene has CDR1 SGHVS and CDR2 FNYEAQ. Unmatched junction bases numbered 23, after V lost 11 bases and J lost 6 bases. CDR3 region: CASRGDVGLAGPRGNEQFF. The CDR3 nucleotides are TGTGCCTCCCGGGGAGATGTGGGACTAGCGGGTCCACGGGGCAATGAGCAGTTCTTC.

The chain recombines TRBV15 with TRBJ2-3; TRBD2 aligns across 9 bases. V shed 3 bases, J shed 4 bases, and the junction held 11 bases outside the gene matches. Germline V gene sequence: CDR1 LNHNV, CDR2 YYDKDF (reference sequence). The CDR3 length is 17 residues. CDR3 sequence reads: CATSSEPWREGPDTQYF. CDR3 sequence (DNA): TGTGCCACCAGCAGCGAACCTTGGCGGGAGGGCCCAGATACGCAGTATTTT. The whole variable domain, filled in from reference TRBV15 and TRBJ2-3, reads DAMVIQNPRYQVTQFGKPVTLSCSQTLNHNVMYWYQQKSSQAPKLLFHYYDKDFNNEADTPDNFQSRRPNTSFCFLDIRSPGLGDTAMYLCATSSEPWREGPDTQYFGPGTRLTVL.